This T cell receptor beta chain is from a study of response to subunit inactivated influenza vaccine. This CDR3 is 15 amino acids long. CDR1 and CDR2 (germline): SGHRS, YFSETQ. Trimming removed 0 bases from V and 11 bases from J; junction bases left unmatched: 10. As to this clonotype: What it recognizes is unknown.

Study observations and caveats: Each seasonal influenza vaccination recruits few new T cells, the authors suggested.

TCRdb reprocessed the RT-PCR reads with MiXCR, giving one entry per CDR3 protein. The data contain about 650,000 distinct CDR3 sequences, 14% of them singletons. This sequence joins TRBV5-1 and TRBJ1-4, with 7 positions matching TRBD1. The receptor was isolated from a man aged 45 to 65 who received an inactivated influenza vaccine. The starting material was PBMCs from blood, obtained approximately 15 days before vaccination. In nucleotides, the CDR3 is TGCGCCAGCAGCTTGGAAGGGGGCAGAGGTGACAAACTGTTTTTT. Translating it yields CASSLEGGRGDKLFF.